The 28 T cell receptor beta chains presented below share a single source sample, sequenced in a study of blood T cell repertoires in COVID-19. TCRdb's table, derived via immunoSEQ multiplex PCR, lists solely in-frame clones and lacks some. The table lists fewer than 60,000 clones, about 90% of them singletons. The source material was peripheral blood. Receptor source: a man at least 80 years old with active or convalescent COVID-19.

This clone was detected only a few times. CDR3 residues: CASSESLGANVLTF. CDR3 sequence (DNA): TGTGCCAGCAGTGAGTCCCTTGGGGCCAACGTCCTGACTTTC. J is TRBJ2-6 and V is TRBV6-4; D unresolved. Trimming took 3 bases from V and 3 from J, leaving 6 bases between them. The length of the CDR3 is 14 residues. CDR1 and CDR2 from the germline V gene are MRHNA and SNTAGT.

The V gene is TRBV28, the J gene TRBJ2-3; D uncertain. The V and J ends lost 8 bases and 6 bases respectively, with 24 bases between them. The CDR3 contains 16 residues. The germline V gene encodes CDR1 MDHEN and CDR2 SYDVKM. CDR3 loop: CASRPAGQLIADTQYF. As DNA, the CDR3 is TGTGCCAGCCGCCCCGCTGGGCAGTTGATTGCCGATACGCAGTATTTT.

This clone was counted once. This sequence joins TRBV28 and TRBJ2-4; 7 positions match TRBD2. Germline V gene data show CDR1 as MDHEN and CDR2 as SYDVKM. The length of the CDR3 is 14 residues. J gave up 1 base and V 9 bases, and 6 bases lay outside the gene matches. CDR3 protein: CASSSGGAKNIQYF. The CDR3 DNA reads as TGTGCCAGTTCTAGCGGTGGGGCCAAAAACATTCAGTACTTC.

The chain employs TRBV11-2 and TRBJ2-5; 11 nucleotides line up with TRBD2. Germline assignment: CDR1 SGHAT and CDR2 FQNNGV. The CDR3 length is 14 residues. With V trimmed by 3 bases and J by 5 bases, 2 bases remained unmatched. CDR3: CASSLLAGGETQYF. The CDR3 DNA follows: TGTGCCAGCAGCTTGCTAGCGGGAGGTGAGACCCAGTACTTC.

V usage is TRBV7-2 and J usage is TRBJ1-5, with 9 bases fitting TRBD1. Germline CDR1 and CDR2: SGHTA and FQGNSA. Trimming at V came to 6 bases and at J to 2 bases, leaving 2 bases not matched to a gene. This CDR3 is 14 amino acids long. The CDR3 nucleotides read TGTGCCAGCAGTCGGGACAGGGGCAATCAGCCCCAGCATTTT. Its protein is CASSRDRGNQPQHF.

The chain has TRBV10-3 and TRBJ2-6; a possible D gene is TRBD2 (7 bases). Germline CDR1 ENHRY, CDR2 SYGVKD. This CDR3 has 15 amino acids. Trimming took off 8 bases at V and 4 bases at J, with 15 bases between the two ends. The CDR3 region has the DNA TGTGCCATCTGTGGGGGGGGCGGAGGGGCCAACGTCCTGACTTTC. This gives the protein CAICGGGGGANVLTF.

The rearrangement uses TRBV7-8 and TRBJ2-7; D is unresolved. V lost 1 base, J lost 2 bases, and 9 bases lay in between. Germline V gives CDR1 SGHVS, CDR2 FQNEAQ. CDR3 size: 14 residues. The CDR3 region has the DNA TGTGCCAGCAGCTTAGTGGGTCAGGCCTACGAGCAGTACTTC. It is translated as CASSLVGQAYEQYF.

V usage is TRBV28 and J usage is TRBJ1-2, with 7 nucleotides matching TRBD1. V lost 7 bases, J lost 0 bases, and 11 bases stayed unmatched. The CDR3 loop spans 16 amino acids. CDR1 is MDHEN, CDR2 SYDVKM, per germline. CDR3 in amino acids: CASTPGQAQANYGYTF. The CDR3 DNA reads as TGTGCCAGCACCCCTGGACAGGCTCAAGCTAACTATGGCTACACCTTC.

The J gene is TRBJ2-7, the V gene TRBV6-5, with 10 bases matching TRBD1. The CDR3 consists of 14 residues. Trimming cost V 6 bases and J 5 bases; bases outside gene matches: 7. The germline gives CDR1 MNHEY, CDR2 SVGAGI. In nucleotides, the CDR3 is TGTGCCAGCAGGCCCGGGACAGGGGTTCACGAGCAGTACTTC. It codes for CASRPGTGVHEQYF.

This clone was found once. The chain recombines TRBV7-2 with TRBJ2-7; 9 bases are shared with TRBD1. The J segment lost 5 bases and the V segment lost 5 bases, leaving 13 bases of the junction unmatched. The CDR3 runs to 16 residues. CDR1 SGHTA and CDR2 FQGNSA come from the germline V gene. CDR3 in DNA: TGTGCCAGCAGCCAGGGCCGCCCTGGGACAGGGCACGAGCAGTACTTC. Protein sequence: CASSQGRPGTGHEQYF.

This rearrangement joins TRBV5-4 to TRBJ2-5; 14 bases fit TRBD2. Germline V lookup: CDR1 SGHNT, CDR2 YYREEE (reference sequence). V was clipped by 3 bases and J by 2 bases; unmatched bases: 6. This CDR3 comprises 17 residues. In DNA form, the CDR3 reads TGTGCCAGCAGCTCCGGGACTAGCGGGAGAGGACAAGAGACCCAGTACTTC. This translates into CASSSGTSGRGQETQYF.

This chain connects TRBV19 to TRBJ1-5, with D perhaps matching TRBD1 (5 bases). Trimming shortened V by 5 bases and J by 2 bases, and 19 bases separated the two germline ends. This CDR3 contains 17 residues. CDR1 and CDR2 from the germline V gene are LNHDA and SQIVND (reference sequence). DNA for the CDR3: TGTGCCAGTAGTCTATTTGTTGGAGGGGCGGGCAATCAGCCCCAGCATTTT. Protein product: CASSLFVGGAGNQPQHF.

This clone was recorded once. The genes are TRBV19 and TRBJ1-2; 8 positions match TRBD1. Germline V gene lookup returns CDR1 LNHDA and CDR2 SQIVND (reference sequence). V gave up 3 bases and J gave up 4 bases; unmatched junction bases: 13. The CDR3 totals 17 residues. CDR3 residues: CASSIDRWTGISYGYTF. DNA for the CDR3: TGTGCCAGTAGTATCGACCGCTGGACAGGGATTTCCTATGGCTACACCTTC.

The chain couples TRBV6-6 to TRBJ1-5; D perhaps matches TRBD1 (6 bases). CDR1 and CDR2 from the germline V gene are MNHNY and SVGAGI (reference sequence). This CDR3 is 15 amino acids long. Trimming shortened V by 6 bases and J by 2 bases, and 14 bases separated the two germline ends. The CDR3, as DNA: TGTGCCAGCAGACCGCCGGGACAACGCAATCAGCCCCAGCATTTT. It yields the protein CASRPPGQRNQPQHF.

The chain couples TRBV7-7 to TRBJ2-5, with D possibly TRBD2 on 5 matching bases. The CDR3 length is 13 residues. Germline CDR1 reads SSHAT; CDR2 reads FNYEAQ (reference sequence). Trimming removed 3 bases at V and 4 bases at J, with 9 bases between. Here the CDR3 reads CASSFGVGETQYF. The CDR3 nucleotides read TGTGCCAGCAGCTTCGGGGTTGGAGAGACCCAGTACTTC.

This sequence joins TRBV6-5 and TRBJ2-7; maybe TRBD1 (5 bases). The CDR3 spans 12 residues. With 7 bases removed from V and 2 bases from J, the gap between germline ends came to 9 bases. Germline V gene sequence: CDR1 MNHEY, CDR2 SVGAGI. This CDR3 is CASKQGPYEQYF. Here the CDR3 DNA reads TGTGCCAGCAAGCAGGGCCCCTACGAGCAGTACTTC.

This CDR3 is CASSVAQGGNTEAFF. The CDR3 nucleotides are TGCGCCAGCAGCGTTGCACAGGGGGGGAACACTGAAGCTTTCTTT. The rearrangement uses TRBV5-1 and TRBJ1-1; 8 nucleotides agree with TRBD1. The CDR3 is 15 amino acids. V lost 4 bases and J lost 1; bases outside the gene matches: 6. Germline lookup yields CDR1 SGHRS and CDR2 YFSETQ.

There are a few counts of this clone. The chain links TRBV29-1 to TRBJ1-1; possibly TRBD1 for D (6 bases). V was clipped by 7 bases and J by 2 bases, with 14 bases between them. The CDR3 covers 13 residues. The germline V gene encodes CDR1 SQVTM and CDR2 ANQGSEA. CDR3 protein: CSARGHTNTEAFF. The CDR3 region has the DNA TGCAGCGCTCGGGGACATACTAACACTGAAGCTTTCTTT.

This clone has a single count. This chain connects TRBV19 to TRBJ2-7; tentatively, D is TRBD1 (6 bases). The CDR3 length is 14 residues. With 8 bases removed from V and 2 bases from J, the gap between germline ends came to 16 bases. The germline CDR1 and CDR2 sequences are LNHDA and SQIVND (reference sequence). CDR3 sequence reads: CASRDRSGPYEQYF. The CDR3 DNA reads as TGTGCCAGTCGAGACAGGAGCGGTCCCTACGAGCAGTACTTC.

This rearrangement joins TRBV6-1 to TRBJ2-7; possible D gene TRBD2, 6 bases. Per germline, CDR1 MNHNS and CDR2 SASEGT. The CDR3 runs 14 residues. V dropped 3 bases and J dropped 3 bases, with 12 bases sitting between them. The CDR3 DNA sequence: TGTGCCAGCAGTGACCCGGGACTGAACTACGAGCAGTACTTC. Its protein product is CASSDPGLNYEQYF.

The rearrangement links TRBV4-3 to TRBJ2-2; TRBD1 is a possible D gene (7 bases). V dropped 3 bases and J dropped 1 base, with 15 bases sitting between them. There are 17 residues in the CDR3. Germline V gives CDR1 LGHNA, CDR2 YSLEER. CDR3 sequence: CASSHGQGGGNTGELFF. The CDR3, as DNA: TGCGCCAGCAGCCATGGGCAGGGGGGAGGGAACACCGGGGAGCTGTTTTTT.

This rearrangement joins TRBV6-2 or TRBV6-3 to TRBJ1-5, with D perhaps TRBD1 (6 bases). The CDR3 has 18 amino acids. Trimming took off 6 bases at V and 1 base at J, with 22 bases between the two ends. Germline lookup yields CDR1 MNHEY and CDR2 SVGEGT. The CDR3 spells CASSRRPQGLMSNQPQHF. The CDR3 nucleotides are TGTGCCAGCAGCCGACGCCCGCAGGGGCTGATGAGCAATCAGCCCCAGCATTTT.

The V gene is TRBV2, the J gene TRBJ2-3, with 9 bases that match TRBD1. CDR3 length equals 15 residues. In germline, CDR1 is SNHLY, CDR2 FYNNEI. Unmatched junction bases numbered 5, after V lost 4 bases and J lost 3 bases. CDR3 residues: CASSVPGQGTDTQYF. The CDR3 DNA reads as TGTGCCAGCAGTGTCCCGGGACAGGGAACAGATACGCAGTATTTT. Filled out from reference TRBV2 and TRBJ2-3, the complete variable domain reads EPEVTQTPSHQVTQMGQEVILRCVPISNHLYFYWYRQILGQKVEFLVSFYNNEISEKSEIFDDQFSVERPDGSNFTLKIRSTKLEDSAMYFCASSVPGQGTDTQYFGPGTRLTVL.

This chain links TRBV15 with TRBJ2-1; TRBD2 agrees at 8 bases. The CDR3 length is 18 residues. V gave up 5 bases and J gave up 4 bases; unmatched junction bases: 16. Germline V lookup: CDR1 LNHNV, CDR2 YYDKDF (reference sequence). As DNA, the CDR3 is TGTGCCACCAGCCGGGGGGTAGCGGGGAGTGGCCCGTACAATGAGCAGTTCTTC. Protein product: CATSRGVAGSGPYNEQFF. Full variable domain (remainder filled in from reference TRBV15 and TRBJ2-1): DAMVIQNPRYQVTQFGKPVTLSCSQTLNHNVMYWYQQKSSQAPKLLFHYYDKDFNNEADTPDNFQSRRPNTSFCFLDIRSPGLGDTAMYLCATSRGVAGSGPYNEQFFGPGTRLTVL.

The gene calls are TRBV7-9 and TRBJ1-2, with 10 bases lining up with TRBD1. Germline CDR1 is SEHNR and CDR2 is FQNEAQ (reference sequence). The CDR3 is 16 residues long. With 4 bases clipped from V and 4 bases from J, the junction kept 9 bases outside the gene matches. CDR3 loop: CASSSRTGGMVYGYTF. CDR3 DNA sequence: TGTGCCAGCAGCTCCAGGACAGGGGGTATGGTCTATGGCTACACCTTC.

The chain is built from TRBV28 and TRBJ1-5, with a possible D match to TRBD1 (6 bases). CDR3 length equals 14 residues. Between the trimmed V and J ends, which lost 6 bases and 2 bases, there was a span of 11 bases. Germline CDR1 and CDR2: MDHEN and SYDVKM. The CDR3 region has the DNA TGTGCCAGCAGCCGGGACACTCGCAATCAGCCCCAGCATTTT. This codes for CASSRDTRNQPQHF.

As DNA, the CDR3 is TGTGCCAGAGAGCGGGGGCGAACGAACACCGGGGAGCTGTTTTTT. It translates to CARERGRTNTGELFF. V gene TRBV2 combines with J gene TRBJ2-2, with 8 bases matching TRBD2. The CDR3 spans 15 residues. In germline, CDR1 is SNHLY, CDR2 FYNNEI. V lost 9 bases, J lost 0 bases, and 6 bases stayed unmatched.

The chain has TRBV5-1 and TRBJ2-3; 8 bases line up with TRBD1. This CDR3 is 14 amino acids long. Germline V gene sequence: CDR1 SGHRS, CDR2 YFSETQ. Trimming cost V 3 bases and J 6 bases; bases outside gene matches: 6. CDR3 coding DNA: TGCGCCAGCAGCTCGTGGACAGGGACGGATACGCAGTATTTT. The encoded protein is CASSSWTGTDTQYF.